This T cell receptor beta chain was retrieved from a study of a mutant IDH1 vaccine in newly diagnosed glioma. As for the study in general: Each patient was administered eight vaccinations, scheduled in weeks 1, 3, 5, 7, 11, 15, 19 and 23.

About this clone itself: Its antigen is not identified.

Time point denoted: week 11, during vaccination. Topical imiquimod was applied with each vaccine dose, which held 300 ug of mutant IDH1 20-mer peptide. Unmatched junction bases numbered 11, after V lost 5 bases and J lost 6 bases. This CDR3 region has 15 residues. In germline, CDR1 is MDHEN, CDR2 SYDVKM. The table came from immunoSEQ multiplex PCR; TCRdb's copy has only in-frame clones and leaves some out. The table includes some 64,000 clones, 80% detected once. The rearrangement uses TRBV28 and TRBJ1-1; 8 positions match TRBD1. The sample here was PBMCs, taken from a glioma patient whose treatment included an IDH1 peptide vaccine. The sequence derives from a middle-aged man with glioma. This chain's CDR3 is CASSPFHRGTPEAFF. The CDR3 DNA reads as TGTGCCAGCAGTCCATTCCACAGGGGGACGCCTGAAGCTTTCTTT.